Listed below are T cell receptor beta chains from one sample, sequenced in a study of OX40 agonist ivuxolimab in advanced cancers. TCRdb keeps only in-frame clones here, not all; method: immunoSEQ multiplex PCR. There are about 60,000 clones in the sample; 87% occur only once, and approximately 3% lies in the top ten. The source was CD4+ or CD8+ T cells sorted from blood, collected in a trial of the OX40 agonist ivuxolimab. Receptors were obtained from an adult with an advanced solid tumor such as melanoma, head and neck, liver or kidney cancer. The CDR3 runs from the conserved cysteine through the conserved F or W. Each record gives: CDR3 DNA, CDR3 protein, clone size, D gene, V gene, J gene. D genes are given only for firm matches. A row's size may be missing; if present it is once, few, many or a size class.

DNA: TGTGCCAGCAGCTTATCACAGGGGGAGACCCAGTACTTC
CDR3: CASSLSQGETQYF
size: -
D: TRBD1
V: TRBV11-2
J: TRBJ2-5

DNA: TGTGCCAGCAGCTTAGAGTGGGACTCGACAGGGGCCAACGAGCAGTACTTC
CDR3: CASSLEWDSTGANEQYF
size: -
D: TRBD1
V: TRBV13
J: TRBJ2-7

DNA: TGTGCCAGCAGCCTGAACAGGGCGAATCAGCCCCAGCATTTT
CDR3: CASSLNRANQPQHF
size: -
D: -
V: TRBV27
J: TRBJ1-5

DNA: TGTGCCAGCAGCGAAAGACTAGCGGGAGAAGGTGAGCAGTTCTTC
CDR3: CASSERLAGEGEQFF
size: few
D: TRBD2
V: TRBV7-2
J: TRBJ2-1

DNA: TGTGCCAGTAGTTTGGCCCGGGATAACTACGAGCAGTACTTC
CDR3: CASSLARDNYEQYF
size: -
D: -
V: TRBV19
J: TRBJ2-7

DNA: TGTGCCAGCAGGGCGACAGGGGGGGATGGCATTCAGTACTTC
CDR3: CASRATGGDGIQYF
size: -
D: TRBD1
V: TRBV28
J: TRBJ2-4

DNA: TGTGCCAGCAGGAAGGACAGGAGAAGCAATCAGCCCCAGCATTTT
CDR3: CASRKDRRSNQPQHF
size: -
D: TRBD1
V: TRBV6-9
J: TRBJ1-5

DNA: TGTGCCAGCAGCTTGGAGTCTAGTCGAGAGACCCAGTACTTC
CDR3: CASSLESSRETQYF
size: -
D: -
V: TRBV5-4
J: TRBJ2-5

DNA: TGTGCCAGCAGCCAATCCGGGGCCTCCTACGAGCAGTACTTC
CDR3: CASSQSGASYEQYF
size: -
D: -
V: TRBV7-9
J: TRBJ2-7

DNA: TGTGCCAGCACCCCCGGGGGGTCCGTAGCGACCCAGTACTTC
CDR3: CASTPGGSVATQYF
size: -
D: TRBD2
V: TRBV6-6
J: TRBJ2-5

DNA: TGTGCCAGCAGTGTAGACAGTACTAACTATGGCTACACCTTC
CDR3: CASSVDSTNYGYTF
size: once
D: -
V: TRBV2
J: TRBJ1-2

DNA: TGTGCCAGCAGCTTGACCGGGAGAACGTCCTACGAGCAGTACTTC
CDR3: CASSLTGRTSYEQYF
size: -
D: -
V: TRBV5-8
J: TRBJ2-7

DNA: TGTGCCAGCAGTTTGGGCGGACCGAACACCGGGGAGCTGTTTTTT
CDR3: CASSLGGPNTGELFF
size: -
D: -
V: TRBV28
J: TRBJ2-2

DNA: TGTGCCACCGGCCTAGCGGGAGGCTCCGGGTACGAGCAGTACTTC
CDR3: CATGLAGGSGYEQYF
size: once
D: TRBD2
V: TRBV4-2
J: TRBJ2-7

DNA: TGTGCCAGCAGCTCCGGCGGCGGGGAGCTGTTTTTT
CDR3: CASSSGGGELFF
size: -
D: -
V: TRBV7-9
J: TRBJ2-2

DNA: TGTGCCAGTAGTGCAACGGACAGGGGGCACGACACTGAAGCTTTCTTT
CDR3: CASSATDRGHDTEAFF
size: -
D: TRBD1
V: TRBV19
J: TRBJ1-1

DNA: TGCGCCAGCAGCTTGCGGGGGGCCGGGGAGACCCAGTACTTC
CDR3: CASSLRGAGETQYF
size: -
D: -
V: TRBV5-1
J: TRBJ2-5

DNA: TGTGCCAGCAGCAATAGGAGGTGGGTCACAGATACGCAGTATTTT
CDR3: CASSNRRWVTDTQYF
size: -
D: -
V: TRBV21-1
J: TRBJ2-3

DNA: TGTGCCAGCCGCCGAACGGGCTCCTACGAGCAGTACTTC
CDR3: CASRRTGSYEQYF
size: -
D: -
V: TRBV5-4
J: TRBJ2-7

DNA: TGCGCCAGCAGCTTGGAGGGGACTAGCGGGATTTCATTAGAGCAGTTCTTC
CDR3: CASSLEGTSGISLEQFF
size: once
D: TRBD2
V: TRBV5-1
J: TRBJ2-1

DNA: TGTGCCAGCAGCGTAGATATGTTCGGGACCCAGTACTTC
CDR3: CASSVDMFGTQYF
size: -
D: -
V: TRBV9
J: TRBJ2-5

DNA: TGCGCCAGCAGCTTGGGCTATAGGTCTGAGCAGTTCTTC
CDR3: CASSLGYRSEQFF
size: once
D: -
V: TRBV5-1
J: TRBJ2-1

DNA: TGTGCCAGCAGCTTATATGGGACAGGGGCGCAAGAGCAGTACTTC
CDR3: CASSLYGTGAQEQYF
size: -
D: TRBD1
V: TRBV7-2
J: TRBJ2-5

DNA: TGTGCCTCGGGGGAGTCGCGCTACGAGCAGTACTTC
CDR3: CASGESRYEQYF
size: -
D: -
V: TRBV6-5
J: TRBJ2-7

DNA: TGTGCCAGCAACGGGAACACCGGGGAGCTGTTTTTT
CDR3: CASNGNTGELFF
size: few
D: -
V: TRBV28
J: TRBJ2-2

DNA: TGCGCCAGCAGCCAAGACCGGCGGGAGAATCGGTATTTT
CDR3: CASSQDRRENRYF
size: -
D: TRBD2
V: TRBV4-3
J: TRBJ2-3

DNA: TGTGCCAGCAGCTTTGTAGGACGCAAGACAGATACGCAGTATTTT
CDR3: CASSFVGRKTDTQYF
size: -
D: -
V: TRBV5-4
J: TRBJ2-3

DNA: TGTGCCAGCAGCGTTGGCGGGAGGAAAAGTGATACGCAGTATTTT
CDR3: CASSVGGRKSDTQYF
size: -
D: TRBD2
V: TRBV28
J: TRBJ2-3

DNA: TGTGCCAGTAACCCGTCTAGCCTACATACGCAGTATTTT
CDR3: CASNPSSLHTQYF
size: -
D: -
V: TRBV19
J: TRBJ2-3

DNA: TGTGCCAGCAGCTTAGTAGGAGCTAGCGGGGACTCCTACAATGAGCAGTTCTTC
CDR3: CASSLVGASGDSYNEQFF
size: -
D: TRBD2
V: TRBV7-6
J: TRBJ2-1

DNA: TGTGCCTGGAGTGTACACAGGGGGATCAACGAGCAGTACTTC
CDR3: CAWSVHRGINEQYF
size: -
D: TRBD1
V: TRBV30
J: TRBJ2-7

DNA: TGCGCCAGCAGCTTGATGGACGCAGAGACCCAGTACTTC
CDR3: CASSLMDAETQYF
size: -
D: -
V: TRBV5-1
J: TRBJ2-5

DNA: TGTGCCAGCAGCAAGAAGGGACCTTTTGAATCTAATTCACCCCTCCACTTT
CDR3: CASSKKGPFESNSPLHF
size: -
D: -
V: TRBV7-9
J: TRBJ1-6

DNA: TGTGCCAGCAGTTACTCGAGGACAGAGATTAACTATGGCTACACCTTC
CDR3: CASSYSRTEINYGYTF
size: -
D: -
V: TRBV6-6
J: TRBJ1-2

DNA: TGTGCCAGCAATTCAACGGGAGTGGGTTCTGGTGAGACCCAGTACTTC
CDR3: CASNSTGVGSGETQYF
size: -
D: -
V: TRBV28
J: TRBJ2-5

DNA: TGTGCCATCAGTGAGCCGGGACTAGCGGGGTCTACCGGGGAGCTGTTTTTT
CDR3: CAISEPGLAGSTGELFF
size: -
D: TRBD2
V: TRBV10-3
J: TRBJ2-2

DNA: TGTGCCAGCAGCCCCGGGCTCAGAACCGGGGAGCTGTTTTTT
CDR3: CASSPGLRTGELFF
size: -
D: -
V: TRBV7-3
J: TRBJ2-2

DNA: TGTGCCAGCAGTGAGTCAGGGGTTGATACGCAGTATTTT
CDR3: CASSESGVDTQYF
size: once
D: -
V: TRBV6-1
J: TRBJ2-3

DNA: TGTGCCAGCAGTTTTTCCCGGACGGACACTGAAGCTTTCTTT
CDR3: CASSFSRTDTEAFF
size: -
D: -
V: TRBV28
J: TRBJ1-1

DNA: TGTGCCAGTAGTATAGCTCCAGACCGACAAGGCTACACCTTC
CDR3: CASSIAPDRQGYTF
size: -
D: -
V: TRBV19
J: TRBJ1-2

DNA: TGCGCCAGCAGCGGAAATAGCGGGGATGCTAGCACAGATACGCAGTATTTT
CDR3: CASSGNSGDASTDTQYF
size: -
D: TRBD2
V: TRBV5-1
J: TRBJ2-3